This T cell receptor beta chain was identified during a study of CD8+ T cells in alopecia areata. Following extraction, RNA underwent reverse transcription to cDNA, which served as the sequencing template. Measured with immunoSEQ multiplex PCR; TCRdb has only the in-frame clones, and not every one. The table has about 140,000 clones, less than 65% seen once. V dropped 5 bases and J dropped 0 bases, with 7 bases sitting between them. The germline gives CDR1 SGHTA, CDR2 FQGTGA. This CDR3 region has 14 residues. This clone was detected a few times. The sample comprised CD8+ T cells sorted from blood. The gene calls are TRBV7-3 and TRBJ2-2, with D hard to call. The TCR sequence derives from a human donor in good health. CDR3 sequence (DNA): TGTGCCAGCAGCCATCGGTCGAACACCGGGGAGCTGTTTTTT. This translates into CASSHRSNTGELFF.